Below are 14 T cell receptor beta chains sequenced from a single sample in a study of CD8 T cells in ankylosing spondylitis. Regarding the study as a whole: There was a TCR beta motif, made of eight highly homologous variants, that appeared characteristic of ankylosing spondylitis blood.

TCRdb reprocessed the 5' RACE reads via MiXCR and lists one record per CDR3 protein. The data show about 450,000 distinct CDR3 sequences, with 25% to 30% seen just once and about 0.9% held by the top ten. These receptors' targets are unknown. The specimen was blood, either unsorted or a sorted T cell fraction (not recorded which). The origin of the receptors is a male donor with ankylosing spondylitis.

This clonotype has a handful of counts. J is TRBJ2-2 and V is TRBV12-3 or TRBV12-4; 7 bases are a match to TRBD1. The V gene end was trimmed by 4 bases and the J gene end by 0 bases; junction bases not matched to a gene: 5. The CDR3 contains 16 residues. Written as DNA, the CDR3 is TGTGCCAGCAGTTCTGGGCAGGGGGCGAACACCGGGGAGCTGTTTTTT. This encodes CASSSGQGANTGELFF.

CDR3 residues: CASSLAPTDSNQETQYF. CDR3 DNA sequence: TGCGCCAGCAGCTTGGCCCCGACAGACAGTAACCAAGAGACCCAGTACTTC. The V call is TRBV5-1, the J call TRBJ2-5, with D possibly being TRBD1 (5 bases). The CDR3 totals 17 residues. The V end was cut by 0 bases, the J end by 0 bases, with 15 bases between. The germline gives CDR1 SGHRS, CDR2 YFSETQ.

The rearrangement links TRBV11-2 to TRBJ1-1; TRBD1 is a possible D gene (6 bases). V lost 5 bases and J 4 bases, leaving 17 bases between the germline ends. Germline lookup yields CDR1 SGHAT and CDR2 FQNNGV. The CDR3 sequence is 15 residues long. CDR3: CASSRSTGQGTEAFF. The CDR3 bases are TGTGCCAGCAGCCGTTCAACAGGGCAGGGCACTGAAGCTTTCTTT.

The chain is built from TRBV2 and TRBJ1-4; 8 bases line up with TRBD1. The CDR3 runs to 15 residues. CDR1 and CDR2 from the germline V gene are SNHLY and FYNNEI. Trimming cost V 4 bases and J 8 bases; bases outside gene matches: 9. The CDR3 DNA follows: TGTGCCAGCAGTGGGTCGACAGGGGTAGGGGAAAAACTGTTTTTT. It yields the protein CASSGSTGVGEKLFF.

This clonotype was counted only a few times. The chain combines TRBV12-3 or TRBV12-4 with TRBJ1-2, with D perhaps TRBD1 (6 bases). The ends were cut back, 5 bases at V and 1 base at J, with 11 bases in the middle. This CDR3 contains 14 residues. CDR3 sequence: CASSPDSLNYGYTF. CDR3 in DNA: TGTGCCAGCAGTCCGGACAGTCTTAACTATGGCTACACCTTC.

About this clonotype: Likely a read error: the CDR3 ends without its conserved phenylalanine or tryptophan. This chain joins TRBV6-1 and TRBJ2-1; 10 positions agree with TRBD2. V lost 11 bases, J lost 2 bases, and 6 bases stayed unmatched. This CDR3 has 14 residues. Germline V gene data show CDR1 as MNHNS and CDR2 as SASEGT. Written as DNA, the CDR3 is TGTGCCGGTTCTAGCGGGGGACCCTACAATGAGCAGTTCTCC. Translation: CAGSSGGPYNEQFS.

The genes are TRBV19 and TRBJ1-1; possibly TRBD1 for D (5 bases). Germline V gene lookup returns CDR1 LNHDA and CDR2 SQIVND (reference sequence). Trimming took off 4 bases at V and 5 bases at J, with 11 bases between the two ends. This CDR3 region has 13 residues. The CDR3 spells CASSTRQKTEAFF. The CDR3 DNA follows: TGTGCCAGTAGTACGCGACAGAAGACTGAAGCTTTCTTT.

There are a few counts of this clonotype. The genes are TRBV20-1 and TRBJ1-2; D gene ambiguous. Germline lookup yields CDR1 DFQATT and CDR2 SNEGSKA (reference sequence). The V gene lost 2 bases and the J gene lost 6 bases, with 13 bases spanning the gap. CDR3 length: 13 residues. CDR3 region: CSARYGLFDGYTF. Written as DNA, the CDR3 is TGCAGTGCTAGATATGGGTTATTTGATGGCTACACCTTC.

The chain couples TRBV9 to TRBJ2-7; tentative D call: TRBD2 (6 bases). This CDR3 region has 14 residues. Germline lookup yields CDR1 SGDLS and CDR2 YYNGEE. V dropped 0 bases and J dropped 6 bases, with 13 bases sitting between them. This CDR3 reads CASSVEDEAGEQYF. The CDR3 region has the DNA TGTGCCAGCAGCGTAGAAGACGAAGCGGGCGAGCAGTACTTC. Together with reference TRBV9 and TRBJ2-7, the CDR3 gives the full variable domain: DSGVTQTPKHLITATGQRVTLRCSPRSGDLSVYWYQQSLDQGLQFLIQYYNGEERAKGNILERFSAQQFPDLHSELNLSSLELGDSALYFCASSVEDEAGEQYFGPGTRLTVT.

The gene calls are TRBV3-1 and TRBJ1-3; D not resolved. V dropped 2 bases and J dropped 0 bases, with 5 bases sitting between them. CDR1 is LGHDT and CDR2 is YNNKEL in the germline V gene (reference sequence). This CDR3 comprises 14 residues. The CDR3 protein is CASSQRSSGNTIYF. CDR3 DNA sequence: TGTGCCAGCAGCCAACGAAGCTCTGGAAACACCATATATTTT.

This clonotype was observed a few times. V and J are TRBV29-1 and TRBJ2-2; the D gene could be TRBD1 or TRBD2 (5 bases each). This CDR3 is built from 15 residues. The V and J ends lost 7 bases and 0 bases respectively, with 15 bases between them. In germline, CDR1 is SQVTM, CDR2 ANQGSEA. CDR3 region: CSATGRDPNTGELFF. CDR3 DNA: TGCAGCGCCACTGGCCGGGACCCGAACACCGGGGAGCTGTTTTTT.

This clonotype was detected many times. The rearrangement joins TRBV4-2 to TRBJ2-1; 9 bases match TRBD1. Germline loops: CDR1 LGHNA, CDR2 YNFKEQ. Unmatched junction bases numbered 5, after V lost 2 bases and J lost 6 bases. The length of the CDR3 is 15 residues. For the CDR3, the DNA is TGTGCCAGCAGCCAAACAGGGGGCCTCTTCAATGAGCAGTTCTTC. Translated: CASSQTGGLFNEQFF.

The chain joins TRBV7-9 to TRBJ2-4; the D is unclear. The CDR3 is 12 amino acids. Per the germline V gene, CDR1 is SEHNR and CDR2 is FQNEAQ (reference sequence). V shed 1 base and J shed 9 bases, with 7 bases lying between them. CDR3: CASSLGEAIQYF. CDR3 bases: TGTGCCAGCAGCTTAGGAGAGGCCATTCAGTACTTC.

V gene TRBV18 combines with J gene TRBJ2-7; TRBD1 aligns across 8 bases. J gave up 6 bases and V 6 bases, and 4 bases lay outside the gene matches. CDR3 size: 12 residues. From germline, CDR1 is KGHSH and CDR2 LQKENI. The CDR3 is CASSPGQGEQYV. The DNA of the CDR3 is TGTGCCAGCTCCCCTGGACAGGGCGAGCAGTACGTC.